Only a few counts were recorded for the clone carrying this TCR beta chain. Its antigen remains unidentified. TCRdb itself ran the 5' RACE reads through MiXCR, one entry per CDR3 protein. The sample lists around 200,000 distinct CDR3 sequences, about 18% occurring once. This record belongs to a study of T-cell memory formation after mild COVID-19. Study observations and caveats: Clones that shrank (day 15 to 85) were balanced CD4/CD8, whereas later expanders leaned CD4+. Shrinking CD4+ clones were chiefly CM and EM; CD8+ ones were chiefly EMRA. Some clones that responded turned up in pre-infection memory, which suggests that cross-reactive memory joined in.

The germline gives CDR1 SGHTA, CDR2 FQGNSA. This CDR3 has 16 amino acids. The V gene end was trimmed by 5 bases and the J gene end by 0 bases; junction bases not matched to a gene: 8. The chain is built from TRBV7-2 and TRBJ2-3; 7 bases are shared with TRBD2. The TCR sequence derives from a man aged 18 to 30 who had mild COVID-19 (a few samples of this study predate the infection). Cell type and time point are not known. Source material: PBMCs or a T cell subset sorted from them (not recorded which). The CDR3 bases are TGTGCCAGCAGCCTCCCGGGCGGGGGAAGCACAGATACGCAGTATTTT. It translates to CASSLPGGGSTDTQYF.